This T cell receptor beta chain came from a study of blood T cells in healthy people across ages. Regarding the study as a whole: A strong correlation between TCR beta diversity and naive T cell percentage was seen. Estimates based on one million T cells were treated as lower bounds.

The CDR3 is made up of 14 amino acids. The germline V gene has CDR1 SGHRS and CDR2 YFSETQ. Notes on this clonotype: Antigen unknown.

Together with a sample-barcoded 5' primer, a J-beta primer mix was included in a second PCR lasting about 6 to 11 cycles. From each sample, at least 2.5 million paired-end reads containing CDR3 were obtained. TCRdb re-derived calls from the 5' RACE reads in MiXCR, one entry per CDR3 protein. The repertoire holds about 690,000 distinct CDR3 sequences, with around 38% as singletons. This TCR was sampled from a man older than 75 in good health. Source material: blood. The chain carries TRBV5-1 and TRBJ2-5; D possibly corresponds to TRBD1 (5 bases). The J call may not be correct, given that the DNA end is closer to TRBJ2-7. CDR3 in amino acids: CASSETTVYYEQYF. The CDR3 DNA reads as TGCGCCAGCAGCGAAACGACAGTCTACTACGAGCAGTACTTC.